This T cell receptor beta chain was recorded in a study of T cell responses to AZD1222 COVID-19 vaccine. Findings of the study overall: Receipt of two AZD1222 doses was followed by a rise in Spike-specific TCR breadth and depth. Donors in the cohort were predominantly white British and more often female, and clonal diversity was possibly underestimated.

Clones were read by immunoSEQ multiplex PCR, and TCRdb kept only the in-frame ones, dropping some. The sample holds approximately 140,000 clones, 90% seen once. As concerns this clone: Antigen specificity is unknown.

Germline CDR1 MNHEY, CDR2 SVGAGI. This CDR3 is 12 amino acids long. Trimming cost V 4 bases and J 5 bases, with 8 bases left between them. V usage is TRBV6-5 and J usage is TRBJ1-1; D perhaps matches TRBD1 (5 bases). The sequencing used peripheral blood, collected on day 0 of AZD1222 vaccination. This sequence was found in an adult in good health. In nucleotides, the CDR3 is TGTGCCAGCAGTTGGGACTCAACTGAAGCTTTCTTT. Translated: CASSWDSTEAFF.